The present T cell receptor beta chain was sequenced within a study of a mutant IDH1 vaccine in newly diagnosed glioma. The wider study: Before enrollment, the patients had been treated with radiotherapy alone, temozolomide alone, or both together. Most of them had received both.

As concerns this clone: The antigen is undetermined.

Here immunoSEQ multiplex PCR was the method, and the copy in TCRdb shows in-frame clones only, minus some. The sample includes over 75,000 clones, about 82% seen only once; the top ten take approximately 7.9%. Whole-study results and caveats: Across multiple MHC alleles, roughly 93% of patients had vaccine-induced responses.

Time point of the sample: baseline, week 1 (first vaccination visit). Treatment: pre-vaccination baseline after standard-of-care therapy. Those who donated had recent WHO grade 3 or 4 IDH1-mutant, ATRX-lost astrocytomas. The clonotype was recovered from a man aged 40-49 years with glioma. Material: PBMCs, obtained from a glioma patient treated with radiotherapy, temozolomide or both.

CDR3 nucleotide sequence: TGTGCCAGCAGTTTGGTGGAGGACAGGGAGGAGCAGTACTTC. It yields the protein CASSLVEDREEQYF. The chain couples TRBV28 to TRBJ2-7; 8 bases are a match to TRBD1. The CDR3 length is 14 residues. After removal of 3 bases from V and 7 bases from J, the junction contained 8 bases not matched to a gene. Germline CDR1 and CDR2: MDHEN and SYDVKM.